Following are 29 T cell receptor beta chains from one sample sequenced in a study of T cells in Graves' hyperthyroidism and ophthalmopathy (dated by TCRdb to the late 2010s). The receptor library was made with multiplex PCR. The run used an Illumina HiSeq 2000. TCR beta CDR3 regions were amplified from RNA transcripts. For the first round of RT-PCR on the TCR CDR3, the HTBI primer set was used together with the Qiagen OneStep RT-PCR kit. Through fastp at Q25 and MiXCR, TCRdb rebuilt clones from the public reads, retaining in-frame beta chains. Entries are consolidated by CDR3 protein sequence, retaining the most common genes and DNA. Recorded for this sample are over 400,000 distinct CDR3 sequences; approximately 14% of them occurred a single time. The top ten constitute 13% of the sample. Source material: blood. The receptors were gathered from a man younger than 35 with Graves' ophthalmopathy.

This clonotype was recorded at least ten times. This chain uses TRBV7-8 with TRBJ2-7, with a tentative D call TRBD2 (6 bases). The CDR3 loop spans 15 amino acids. Germline CDR1 reads SGHVS; CDR2 reads FQNEAQ. Trimming removed 5 bases at V and 0 bases at J, with 14 bases between. CDR3 sequence (DNA): TGTGCCAGCAGCCCTGAGCGGGCGAGCTCCTACGAGCAGTACTTC. Encoded protein: CASSPERASSYEQYF.

This clonotype has at least ten counts. The chain uses TRBV7-2 and TRBJ1-3; D is undetermined. CDR3 length equals 15 residues. Per the germline V gene, CDR1 is SGHTA and CDR2 is FQGNSA. Deletions cut 1 base from V and 2 bases from J, with 9 bases between. The CDR3 protein is CASSLDRETGNTIYF. CDR3 in DNA: TGTGCCAGCAGCTTAGATAGGGAAACTGGAAACACCATATATTTT. Together with reference TRBV7-2 and TRBJ1-3, the CDR3 gives the full variable domain: GAGVSQSPSNKVTEKGKDVELRCDPISGHTALYWYRQSLGQGLEFLIYFQGNSAPDKSGLPSDRFSAERTGGSVSTLTIQRTQQEDSAVYLCASSLDRETGNTIYFGEGSWLTVV.

This clonotype was found a few times. This chain uses TRBV5-1 with TRBJ1-3; 8 nucleotides line up with TRBD1. V was clipped by 4 bases and J by 0 bases; unmatched bases: 6. The CDR3 covers 16 residues. Per the germline V gene, CDR1 is SGHRS and CDR2 is YFSETQ. DNA of the CDR3: TGCGCCAGCAGCGGGGACAGGCAAAGCTCTGGAAACACCATATATTTT. Its protein is CASSGDRQSSGNTIYF.

Concerning this clonotype: A much larger clone lies a single base off, so this may be a read error. The CDR3 coding sequence is TGTGCCAGCAGCTTTGGGACAACTAGCGACTCCTACGAGCGGTACTTC. Protein sequence: CASSFGTTSDSYERYF. The chain uses TRBV7-2 and TRBJ2-7, with D perhaps matching TRBD2 (7 bases). CDR1 is SGHTA and CDR2 is FQGNSA in the germline V gene. The CDR3 totals 16 residues.

The sample holds many counts of this clonotype. V usage is TRBV12-3 or TRBV12-4 and J usage is TRBJ2-7; TRBD1 is a possible D gene (5 bases). This CDR3 has 13 amino acids. V was cut by 5 bases and J by 2 bases, with 10 bases left in between. Here the CDR3 reads CASSADSTYEQYF. DNA for the CDR3: TGTGCCAGCAGTGCCGACAGCACCTACGAGCAGTACTTC.

This clonotype showed up many times. CDR3 region: CASRPGTSGGVDNEQFF. CDR3 in DNA: TGTGCCAGCAGACCAGGGACTAGCGGGGGGGTCGACAATGAGCAGTTCTTC. The chain is built from TRBV12-3 or TRBV12-4 and TRBJ2-1; 16 bases map to TRBD2. V lost 6 bases, J lost 5 bases, and 7 bases stayed unmatched. The CDR3 extends over 17 amino acids.

This clonotype was seen repeatedly, ten times or more. The CDR3 nucleotides read TGTGCTAGTGGTTTGGTGTCTTTCTACGAGCAGTACTTC. The encoded protein is CASGLVSFYEQYF. The chain joins TRBV12-5 to TRBJ2-7; D is unclear. The V end lost 0 bases, the J end lost 3 bases, and 6 bases lay between the germline ends. Per the germline V gene, CDR1 is LGHNT and CDR2 is FRNRAP. This CDR3 is 13 amino acids long.

The chain joins TRBV19 to TRBJ2-7, with 11 bases aligning to TRBD2. V dropped 5 bases and J dropped 3; count of bases not matched to a gene: 6. The CDR3 runs to 15 residues. Germline CDR1 and CDR2: LNHDA and SQIVND (reference sequence). The CDR3 bases are TGTGCCAGTAGTGTTGGACTAGCGGGCGTCTACGAGCAGTACTTC. Its protein product is CASSVGLAGVYEQYF.

A few counts support this clonotype. This chain joins TRBV7-3 and TRBJ1-1; D remains unclear. The V and J ends lost 2 bases and 8 bases respectively, with 12 bases between them. Germline V lookup: CDR1 SGHTA, CDR2 FQGTGA. This CDR3 contains 13 residues. The CDR3 loop reads CASSLGGQREAFF. The CDR3, as DNA: TGTGCCAGCAGCTTAGGTGGCCAGAGAGAAGCTTTCTTT.

This clonotype was observed a handful of times. The chain has TRBV4-1 and TRBJ2-7; a possible D gene is TRBD2 (6 bases). The CDR3 contains 14 residues. Trimming left V 0 bases short and J 3 bases short, with 9 bases between. CDR1 is MGHRA, CDR2 YSYEKL, per germline. CDR3 sequence: CASSQDGGGYEQYF. The CDR3 coding sequence is TGCGCCAGCAGCCAAGACGGGGGAGGCTACGAGCAGTACTTC.

The table lists this clonotype with many counts. This sequence joins TRBV3-1 and TRBJ1-1; D unresolved. The length of the CDR3 is 16 residues. V gave up 0 bases and J gave up 1 base, with 12 bases separating them. Germline lookup yields CDR1 LGHDT and CDR2 YNNKEL (reference sequence). The CDR3 loop is CASSQDGGLRNTEAFF. Here the CDR3 DNA reads TGTGCCAGCAGCCAAGATGGCGGGTTACGGAACACTGAAGCTTTCTTT.

The rearrangement links TRBV7-9 to TRBJ2-2; 9 nucleotides match TRBD1. Looked up from germline, CDR1 is SEHNR and CDR2 is FQNEAQ (reference sequence). V lost 4 bases, J lost 5 bases, and 8 bases stayed unmatched. The CDR3 runs 16 residues. CDR3 in DNA: TGTGCCAGCAGCTCTGGGACAGGGAGTAGGACCGGGGAGCTGTTTTTT. The encoded protein is CASSSGTGSRTGELFF.

On this clonotype: With a much larger clone just one base away, this may be a read error. The chain has TRBV27 and TRBJ1-3, with unresolved D. With 3 bases removed from V and 4 bases from J, the gap between germline ends came to 4 bases. The CDR3 extends over 12 amino acids. CDR1 and CDR2 (germline): MNHEY, SMNVEV (reference sequence). CDR3 loop: CASSFEGNTIYF. The CDR3 nucleotides read TGTGCCAGCAGTTTTGAAGGAAACACCATATATTTT.

There are many counts of this clonotype. The J gene is TRBJ2-5, the V gene TRBV2; 8 bases are a match to TRBD2. Germline V gene lookup returns CDR1 SNHLY and CDR2 FYNNEI. The CDR3 runs to 14 residues. Trimming removed 7 bases from V and 5 bases from J; junction bases left unmatched: 9. CDR3 protein: CASTPQGGGETQYF. For the CDR3, the DNA is TGTGCCAGCACCCCCCAGGGCGGGGGGGAGACCCAGTACTTC.

This clonotype was seen a few times. This chain connects TRBV5-1 to TRBJ2-2; D unresolved. The CDR3 runs to 14 residues. V was pared by 4 bases and J by 5 bases, with 12 bases between. Germline V lookup: CDR1 SGHRS, CDR2 YFSETQ. The CDR3 sequence is CASSTTGPTGELFF. DNA of the CDR3: TGCGCCAGCAGCACTACTGGGCCAACCGGGGAGCTGTTTTTT. The full variable domain, rest sourced from reference TRBV5-1 and TRBJ2-2, is KAGVTQTPRYLIKTRGQQVTLSCSPISGHRSVSWYQQTPGQGLQFLFEYFSETQRNKGNFPGRFSGRQFSNSRSEMNVSTLELGDSALYLCASSTTGPTGELFFGEGSRLTVL.

The rearrangement uses TRBV25-1 and TRBJ2-5; 7 positions match TRBD1. This CDR3 region has 15 residues. Germline V gene data show CDR1 as MGHDK and CDR2 as SYGVNS. Trimming at V came to 2 bases and at J to 4 bases, leaving 7 bases not matched to a gene. This CDR3 reads CASSERYRGGETQYF. CDR3 nucleotides: TGTGCCAGCAGTGAACGTTACAGGGGTGGAGAGACCCAGTACTTC.

The chain recombines TRBV19 with TRBJ2-7; the match to TRBD2 covers 7 bases. Germline V gives CDR1 LNHDA, CDR2 SQIVND (reference sequence). J lost 3 bases, V lost 3 bases, and 5 bases had no gene match. The CDR3 contains 14 residues. The CDR3 here is CASSMGGTGYEQYF. In DNA form, the CDR3 reads TGTGCCAGTAGTATGGGGGGGACCGGCTACGAGCAGTACTTC.

This chain connects TRBV19 to TRBJ2-7; D may correspond to TRBD1 or TRBD2 (5 bases each). The CDR3 runs 14 residues. Germline V gives CDR1 LNHDA, CDR2 SQIVND (reference sequence). V was trimmed by 9 bases and J by 0 bases, leaving 15 bases between them. CDR3 DNA sequence: TGTGCCAGCAAAGTACGGGGCAGCTCCTACGAGCAGTACTTC. Amino acids: CASKVRGSSYEQYF.

This clonotype was observed at least ten times. CDR3 protein: CRLFGGDTEAFF. The CDR3, as DNA: TGCAGGCTATTTGGTGGAGACACTGAAGCTTTCTTT. The chain couples TRBV20-1 to TRBJ1-1; D is undetermined. CDR1 is DFQATT and CDR2 is SNEGSKA in the germline V gene (reference sequence). The CDR3 is 12 amino acids.

This clonotype appeared a few times. The CDR3 is CASSSGTPAGYGYTF. In DNA form, the CDR3 reads TGTGCCAGTAGTAGCGGGACACCCGCGGGGTATGGCTACACCTTC. This chain joins TRBV19 and TRBJ1-2, with a weak D call TRBD1 (6 bases). The CDR3 sequence is 15 residues long. CDR1 is LNHDA and CDR2 is SQIVND in the germline V gene (reference sequence). The ends were cut back, 4 bases at V and 5 bases at J, with 17 bases in the middle.

This clonotype has at least ten counts. This sequence joins TRBV15 and TRBJ2-3; D is uncertain. V gave up 0 bases and J gave up 0 bases, with 7 bases separating them. Germline assignment: CDR1 LNHNV and CDR2 YYDKDF (reference sequence). The CDR3 spans 15 residues. The CDR3 is CATSRDQYSTDTQYF. CDR3 sequence (DNA): TGTGCCACCAGCAGAGATCAATATAGCACAGATACGCAGTATTTT.

This clonotype has a count of ten or more. This chain links TRBV5-1 with TRBJ1-2; D is possibly TRBD1 (5 bases). V was shortened by 4 bases and J by 5 bases, with 15 bases between the two germline ends. Germline V gene lookup returns CDR1 SGHRS and CDR2 YFSETQ. The CDR3 length is 14 residues. The CDR3 sequence is CASSPSGGNYGYTF. The CDR3 bases are TGCGCCAGCAGCCCGTCCGGGGGAAATTATGGCTACACCTTC.

This clonotype occurred many times. The V gene is TRBV12-3 or TRBV12-4, the J gene TRBJ1-5; D uncertain. Trimming took 0 bases from V and 1 from J, leaving 16 bases between them. The CDR3 is 18 amino acids. CDR3 DNA sequence: TGTGCCAGCAGTTTAGCGCAAAGTAGAAGACGGAGCAATCAGCCCCAGCATTTT. This gives the protein CASSLAQSRRRSNQPQHF.

This chain joins TRBV6-2 or TRBV6-3 and TRBJ1-2, with D uncertain. Between the trimmed V and J ends, which lost 8 bases and 0 bases, there was a span of 13 bases. Germline V gene data show CDR1 as MNHEY and CDR2 as SVGEGT. CDR3 length equals 14 residues. CDR3 in DNA: TGTGCCAGCTCAAGCACAATAACTAACTATGGCTACACCTTC. This sequence encodes CASSSTITNYGYTF.

V is TRBV5-1 and J is TRBJ1-2; D might be TRBD1 (5 bases). Germline V gene sequence: CDR1 SGHRS, CDR2 YFSETQ. Trimming shortened V by 4 bases and J by 4 bases, and 23 bases separated the two germline ends. The CDR3 extends over 17 amino acids. CDR3 amino acids: CASSPTGRATETYGYTF. DNA for the CDR3: TGCGCCAGCAGCCCTACGGGCCGGGCGACAGAGACCTATGGCTACACCTTC. Drawing the rest from reference TRBV5-1 and TRBJ1-2, the complete variable domain is KAGVTQTPRYLIKTRGQQVTLSCSPISGHRSVSWYQQTPGQGLQFLFEYFSETQRNKGNFPGRFSGRQFSNSRSEMNVSTLELGDSALYLCASSPTGRATETYGYTFGSGTRLTVV.

This clonotype was detected many times. The J gene is TRBJ1-4, the V gene TRBV11-2; D is unresolved. This CDR3 has 15 residues. V lost 0 bases to trimming and J lost 7 bases, with 12 bases between them. Germline V gene data show CDR1 as SGHAT and CDR2 as FQNNGV. CDR3 sequence reads: CASSLDQKRPEKLFF. The CDR3 DNA sequence: TGTGCCAGCAGCTTAGATCAAAAGCGGCCTGAAAAACTGTTTTTT. Using reference TRBV11-2 and TRBJ1-4 for the parts outside the CDR3, the full variable domain is EAGVAQSPRYKIIEKRQSVAFWCNPISGHATLYWYQQILGQGPKLLIQFQNNGVVDDSQLPKDRFSAERLKGVDSTLKIQPAKLEDSAVYLCASSLDQKRPEKLFFGSGTQLSVL.

The table lists this clonotype with many counts. The chain carries TRBV2 and TRBJ2-7, with D tentatively TRBD2 (5 bases). Per the germline V gene, CDR1 is SNHLY and CDR2 is FYNNEI. The CDR3 has 11 residues. V lost 6 bases and J 7 bases, leaving 10 bases between the germline ends. CDR3 in amino acids: CASRGPGEQYF. DNA of the CDR3: TGTGCCAGCAGGGGCCCGGGGGAGCAGTACTTC.

This clonotype has at least ten counts. The V and J genes are TRBV12-3 or TRBV12-4 and TRBJ1-2; 11 nucleotides line up with TRBD1. This CDR3 comprises 16 residues. V lost 3 bases to trimming and J lost 4 bases; unmatched junction nucleotides: 7. The CDR3 nucleotides are TGTGCCAGCAGTTTCAGTCGGACAGGGGGCTTCTATGGCTACACCTTC. Translation: CASSFSRTGGFYGYTF.

In its sample, this clonotype was seen a few times. V gene TRBV7-9 combines with J gene TRBJ2-2, with 7 bases lining up with TRBD2. This CDR3 has 16 residues. V dropped 10 bases and J dropped 6; count of bases not matched to a gene: 17. From germline, CDR1 is SEHNR and CDR2 FQNEAQ (reference sequence). In DNA form, the CDR3 reads TGTGCCACCTTGTCCCCCGGACTAGAAGGGGCCGGGGAGCTGTTTTTT. It translates to CATLSPGLEGAGELFF.